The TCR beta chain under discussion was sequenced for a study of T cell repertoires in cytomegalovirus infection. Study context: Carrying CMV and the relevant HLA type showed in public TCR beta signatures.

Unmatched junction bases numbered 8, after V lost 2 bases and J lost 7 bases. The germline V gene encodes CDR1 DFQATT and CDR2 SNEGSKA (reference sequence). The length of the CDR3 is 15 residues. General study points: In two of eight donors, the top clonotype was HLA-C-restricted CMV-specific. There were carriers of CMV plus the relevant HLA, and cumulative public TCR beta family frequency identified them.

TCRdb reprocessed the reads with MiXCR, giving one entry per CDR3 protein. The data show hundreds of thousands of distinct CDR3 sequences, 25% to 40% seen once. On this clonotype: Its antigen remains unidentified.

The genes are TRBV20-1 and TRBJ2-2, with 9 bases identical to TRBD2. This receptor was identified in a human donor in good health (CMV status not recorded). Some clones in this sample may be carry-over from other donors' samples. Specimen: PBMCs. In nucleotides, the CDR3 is TGCAGTGCTAGACGACTAGCGGCCAGCCGCGGGGAGCTGTTTTTT. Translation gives CSARRLAASRGELFF.